These 12 T cell receptor beta chains were sequenced from one sample in a study of blood T cell repertoires in COVID-19. TCRdb's table, derived via immunoSEQ multiplex PCR, lists solely in-frame clones and lacks some. This sample yields roughly 400,000 clones, of which 88% are seen a single time; less than 1.5% belongs to the top ten. The specimen was PBMCs or T cells enriched from blood (not recorded which). The receptors stem from a woman between 18 and 29 years old who had been exposed to COVID-19.

The chain carries TRBV2 and TRBJ2-3; D is ambiguous. Germline CDR1 and CDR2: SNHLY and FYNNEI. Trimming left V 6 bases short and J 0 bases short, with 10 bases between. This CDR3 is built from 14 residues. CDR3: CASSYLSSTDTQYF. DNA of the CDR3: TGTGCCAGCAGCTACTTATCTAGCACAGATACGCAGTATTTT.

The chain couples TRBV6-1 to TRBJ1-1; maybe TRBD1 (6 bases). Trimming cost V 3 bases and J 4 bases, with 15 bases left between them. Germline loops: CDR1 MNHNS, CDR2 SASEGT. The CDR3 has 15 amino acids. CDR3 amino acids: CASSETDSWGTEAFF. The CDR3 DNA sequence: TGTGCCAGCAGTGAGACGGACAGCTGGGGCACTGAAGCTTTCTTT.

The gene calls are TRBV21-1 and TRBJ2-3; the table's TRBD1 call for D was not verified on the DNA. TRBV21-1 is given as a pseudogene. The length of the CDR3 is 15 residues. CDR3 amino acids: CASSPARGKRNTQYF. In DNA, the CDR3 is TGTGCCAGCAGCCCCGCCAGGGGGAAACGAAATACGCAGTATTTT.

This clone occurred once. The V gene is TRBV7-6, the J gene TRBJ2-2; 10 bases map to TRBD2. The CDR3 covers 16 residues. The germline V gene has CDR1 SGHVS and CDR2 FNYEAQ. J lost 4 bases, V lost 2 bases, and 4 bases had no gene match. As DNA, the CDR3 is TGTGCCAGCAGCTTAATCAGCGGGGGGGGCACCGGGGAGCTGTTTTTT. Translated: CASSLISGGGTGELFF.

The V call is TRBV29-1, the J call TRBJ1-1; no reliable D call. Germline V gene sequence: CDR1 SQVTM, CDR2 ANQGSEA. V dropped 4 bases and J dropped 0 bases, with 6 bases sitting between them. This CDR3 comprises 12 residues. CDR3 loop: CSVVPLNTEAFF. The CDR3 DNA reads TGCAGCGTTGTCCCCTTGAACACTGAAGCTTTCTTT.

As concerns this clone: With a much larger clone just one base away, this may be a read error. The chain joins TRBV6-5 to TRBJ1-1; D might be TRBD1 (5 bases). V was shortened by 5 bases and J by 0 bases, with 7 bases between the two germline ends. CDR3 length: 13 residues. Germline CDR1 reads MNHEY; CDR2 reads SVGAGI. The CDR3 sequence is CASSIQVNTEAFF. The DNA for the CDR3 is TGTGCCAGCAGTATACAGGTGAACACTGAAGCTTTCTTT.

This rearrangement joins TRBV20-1 to TRBJ2-1; 7 bases map to TRBD2. V shed 5 bases, J shed 8 bases, and the junction held 0 bases outside the gene matches. The CDR3 covers 10 residues. The germline V gene has CDR1 DFQATT and CDR2 SNEGSKA (reference sequence). The CDR3 sequence: CSARGDEQFF. CDR3 DNA: TGCAGTGCTCGGGGGGATGAGCAGTTCTTC.

The chain has TRBV28 and TRBJ1-5; D may be TRBD1 (5 bases). V was shortened by 8 bases and J by 2 bases, with 16 bases between the two germline ends. CDR3 size: 15 residues. The germline V gene encodes CDR1 MDHEN and CDR2 SYDVKM. CDR3 in DNA: TGTGCCAGCCTTCAGGCAGGGTCAGGCAATCAGCCCCAGCATTTT. This codes for CASLQAGSGNQPQHF.

V usage is TRBV5-1 and J usage is TRBJ2-7, with D perhaps matching TRBD2 (5 bases). Trimming removed 0 bases at V and 2 bases at J, with 9 bases between. The germline gives CDR1 SGHRS, CDR2 YFSETQ. The CDR3 runs to 14 residues. Here the CDR3 reads CASSLVPGTYEQYF. Here the CDR3 DNA reads TGCGCCAGCAGCTTGGTCCCGGGAACCTACGAGCAGTACTTC.

The V call is TRBV21-1, the J call TRBJ1-5; the D call in the table, TRBD1, was not verified against the DNA. TRBV21-1 is assigned pseudogene status. The CDR3 length is 17 residues. The CDR3 spells CASSKILGTEGNQPQHF. For the CDR3, the DNA is TGTGCCAGCAGCAAAATCCTTGGGACAGAAGGCAATCAGCCCCAGCATTTT.

The V call is TRBV5-8, the J call TRBJ1-5, with TRBD1 matching over 8 bases. Germline-derived CDR1 and CDR2 are SGHTS and YDEGEE. The J segment lost 3 bases and the V segment lost 1 base, leaving 9 bases of the junction unmatched. The CDR3 loop spans 17 amino acids. The CDR3 protein is CASSLRVGQGYNQPQHF. CDR3 in DNA: TGTGCCAGCAGCTTGCGGGTAGGACAGGGTTACAATCAGCCCCAGCATTTT. Full variable domain (missing parts from reference TRBV5-8 and TRBJ1-5): EAGVTQSPTHLIKTRGQQATLRCSPISGHTSVYWYQQALGLGLQFLLWYDEGEERNRGNFPPRFSGRQFPNYSSELNVNALELEDSALYLCASSLRVGQGYNQPQHFGDGTRLSIL.

J is TRBJ1-1 and V is TRBV28; TRBD1 matches at 11 bases. J lost 7 bases, V lost 7 bases, and 8 bases had no gene match. CDR1 is MDHEN and CDR2 is SYDVKM in the germline V gene. The CDR3 runs 14 residues. The CDR3 reads CASKRTGGAFEAFF. The CDR3 nucleotides read TGTGCCAGCAAGAGGACAGGGGGCGCTTTTGAAGCTTTCTTT.